These 9 T cell receptor beta chains share one sample of origin, sequenced in a study of blood T cell repertoires in COVID-19. TCRdb's table, derived via immunoSEQ multiplex PCR, lists solely in-frame clones and lacks some. The sample lists 200,000 to 300,000 clones; roughly four fifths were seen once. Sequencing used PBMCs or T cells enriched from blood (not recorded which). These receptors were collected from a woman in her thirties or forties who had been exposed to COVID-19.

V gene TRBV7-9 combines with J gene TRBJ2-5; TRBD1 aligns across 7 bases. Germline CDR1 reads SEHNR; CDR2 reads FQNEAQ (reference sequence). The V gene end was trimmed by 6 bases and the J gene end by 5 bases; junction bases not matched to a gene: 12. The CDR3 has 15 amino acids. This chain's CDR3 is CASSPKTGLGETQYF. The CDR3 region has the DNA TGTGCCAGCAGTCCGAAGACAGGGCTTGGGGAGACCCAGTACTTC. The entire variable domain, with the rest obtained from reference TRBV7-9 and TRBJ2-5, is as follows: DTGVSQNPRHKITKRGQNVTFRCDPISEHNRLYWYRQTLGQGPEFLTYFQNEAQLEKSRLLSDRFSAERPKGSFSTLEIQRTEQGDSAMYLCASSPKTGLGETQYFGPGTRLLVL.

The DNA for the CDR3 is TGTGCCAGTAACCCCGAAGCGGGGGGGTTAGGCAATGAGCAGTTCTTC. Translating gives CASNPEAGGLGNEQFF. The chain joins TRBV19 to TRBJ2-1, with 10 bases that match TRBD2. CDR1 is LNHDA and CDR2 is SQIVND in the germline V gene (reference sequence). The junction had 12 bases not matched to a gene; V was cut back by 7 bases and J by 6 bases. The length of the CDR3 is 16 residues.

Points on this clone: This may arise from a read error, as a much more abundant clone is one base away. The chain recombines TRBV3-1 (or the pseudogene TRBV3-2) with TRBJ2-3, with TRBD2 identical over 9 bases. The CDR3 is 16 residues long. V was clipped by 0 bases and J by 0 bases; unmatched bases: 1. The germline V gene has CDR1 LGHDT and CDR2 YNNKEL (reference sequence). The CDR3 region is CASSQDLAGSTDTQYF. The CDR3 region has the DNA TGTGCCAGCAGCCAAGATCTAGCGGGGAGCACAGATACGCAGTATTTT.

J is TRBJ2-6 and V is TRBV20-1; D call uncertain. The CDR3 is 14 amino acids. With 3 bases removed from V and 3 bases from J, the gap between germline ends came to 9 bases. CDR1 and CDR2 from the germline V gene are DFQATT and SNEGSKA (reference sequence). Written as DNA, the CDR3 is TGCAGTGCTAGTACACCGGGTGGGGCCAACGTCCTGACTTTC. Protein product: CSASTPGGANVLTF.

The CDR3 here is CASSSTPGDDTEAFF. In nucleotides, the CDR3 is TGTGCCAGCAGCTCAACACCGGGGGACGACACTGAAGCTTTCTTT. The chain joins TRBV5-5 to TRBJ1-1; D possibly corresponds to TRBD1 (5 bases). V was cut by 3 bases and J by 3 bases, with 15 bases left in between. The CDR3 is 15 amino acids. Germline CDR1 is SGHKS and CDR2 is YYEKEE (reference sequence).

This clone has ten or more counts. The rearrangement uses TRBV19 and TRBJ2-1; 11 nucleotides agree with TRBD2. Germline V CDR1 and CDR2: LNHDA, SQIVND (reference sequence). Germline trimming cut 6 bases from V and 1 base from J; bases unmatched to any gene: 2. This CDR3 has 15 residues. In DNA form, the CDR3 reads TGTGCCAGTAGGCGGACTAGCGGGTCCTACAATGAGCAGTTCTTC. Encoded protein: CASRRTSGSYNEQFF.

V gene TRBV19 combines with J gene TRBJ2-3, with a weak D call TRBD1 (5 bases). The length of the CDR3 is 15 residues. V was clipped by 0 bases and J by 2 bases, with 9 bases between them. Germline values: CDR1 LNHDA, CDR2 SQIVND (reference sequence). CDR3 sequence: CASSIEQGVTDTQYF. CDR3 nucleotides: TGTGCCAGTAGTATAGAGCAGGGTGTCACAGATACGCAGTATTTT.

The V and J genes are TRBV27 and TRBJ1-5; the D is unclear. The CDR3 consists of 11 residues. V lost 10 bases to trimming and J lost 6 bases, with 10 bases between them. Germline CDR1 reads MNHEY; CDR2 reads SMNVEV (reference sequence). The CDR3 nucleotides read TGTGCCAATCCGGGGTGTCAGCCCCAGCATTTT. Amino acid sequence: CANPGCQPQHF.

This clone was observed a few times. The gene calls are TRBV9 and TRBJ2-1, with 7 nucleotides matching TRBD2. CDR1 is SGDLS and CDR2 is YYNGEE in the germline V gene. CDR3 length: 14 residues. V dropped 0 bases and J dropped 5; count of bases not matched to a gene: 2. As DNA, the CDR3 is TGTGCCAGCAGCGTAGACAGCGGGGACAATGAGCAGTTCTTC. Its translation: CASSVDSGDNEQFF.